The rows below give T cell receptor beta chains drawn from one sample of a study of T cell responses to AZD1222 COVID-19 vaccine. Produced via immunoSEQ multiplex PCR; TCRdb's table is partial and in-frame only. The sample contains a few hundred thousand clones, approximately 95% of which appear only once. The sample was peripheral blood, taken on day 0 of AZD1222 vaccination. The origin of the receptors is an adult in good health. Each CDR3 is given with its conserved first and last residue. A D gene is named only where the DNA matches it firmly. Size values are once, few and many counts, or a class for expanded clones, and some rows have none.

NA	NA	TRBV19	TRBJ2-5	CASSMRLWQETQYF	TGTGCCAGTAGTATGCGTCTTTGGCAAGAGACCCAGTACTTC
once	NA	TRBV3-1/TRBV3-2	TRBJ1-1	CASSQDITGRAFF	TGTGCCAGCAGCCAAGATATAACAGGACGAGCTTTCTTT
NA	NA	TRBV5-1	TRBJ1-2	CASSANPIHQERYGYTF	TGCGCCAGCAGCGCGAACCCTATTCACCAAGAGAGGTATGGCTACACCTTC
NA	NA	TRBV28	TRBJ1-2	CASTFREGYTF	TGTGCCAGCACCTTTAGAGAAGGCTACACCTTC
NA	TRBD1	TRBV7-9	TRBJ2-5	CASLTPGQGGAQYF	TGTGCCAGTCTAACCCCGGGACAGGGGGGAGCCCAGTACTTC
NA	NA	TRBV6-6	TRBJ2-2	CASSPAGFSPGELFF	TGTGCCAGCAGTCCGGCGGGGTTTTCCCCCGGGGAGCTGTTTTTT
NA	NA	TRBV18	TRBJ2-1	CASSPTSGDYNEQFF	TGTGCCAGCTCACCTACTTCGGGAGACTACAATGAGCAGTTCTTC
NA	NA	TRBV12-3/TRBV12-4	TRBJ1-2	CASSPSNYGYTF	TGTGCCAGCAGTCCGAGTAACTATGGCTACACCTTC
NA	TRBD2	TRBV28	TRBJ2-1	CASNPLREGLNEQFF	TGTGCCAGCAACCCATTGCGGGAGGGCCTTAATGAGCAGTTCTTC
NA	NA	TRBV4-1	TRBJ1-4	CASSQYSRGALDEKLFF	TGCGCCAGCAGCCAATACTCCCGAGGGGCTTTGGATGAAAAACTGTTTTTT
NA	NA	TRBV5-1	TRBJ1-4	CASSLTESGQIPNEKLFF	TGCGCCAGCAGCCTAACGGAAAGCGGACAAATACCCAATGAAAAACTGTTTTTT
NA	NA	TRBV6-1	TRBJ2-7	CASSEGVSGSSYEQYF	TGTGCCAGCAGTGAAGGGGTCAGCGGCAGCTCCTACGAGCAGTACTTC
NA	NA	TRBV30	TRBJ1-5	CAWSSSATSGNQPQHF	TGTGCCTGGAGTTCATCGGCCACCTCTGGCAATCAGCCCCAGCATTTT
few	TRBD2	TRBV15	TRBJ2-7	CATSRDPLAGLYEQYF	TGTGCCACCAGCAGAGATCCGCTAGCGGGACTCTACGAGCAGTACTTC
NA	TRBD2	TRBV2	TRBJ2-1	CASSGGAGGSYNEQFF	TGTGCCAGCAGTGGAGGCGCGGGGGGCTCCTACAATGAGCAGTTCTTC
NA	NA	TRBV5-1	TRBJ1-1	CASSLGREAFF	TGCGCCAGCAGCTTGGGCAGGGAGGCTTTCTTT
NA	NA	TRBV7-2	TRBJ2-4	CASSRPKNIQYF	TGTGCCAGCAGCCGACCGAAAAACATTCAGTACTTC
NA	TRBD1	TRBV13	TRBJ2-7	CASSPGQGYEQYF	TGTGCCAGCAGCCCGGGACAGGGATACGAGCAGTACTTC
NA	TRBD2	TRBV5-1	TRBJ2-2	CASSLEPSGNTGELFF	TGCGCCAGCAGCTTGGAGCCTAGCGGAAACACCGGGGAGCTGTTTTTT
NA	NA	TRBV4-1	TRBJ1-2	CASSQPSGQGYGYTF	TGCGCCAGCAGCCAACCCTCGGGGCAGGGCTATGGCTACACCTTC
NA	NA	TRBV5-1	TRBJ2-3	CASSSGNDWTDTQYF	TGCGCCAGCAGCTCTGGAAACGACTGGACAGATACGCAGTATTTT
NA	NA	TRBV7-6	TRBJ1-5	CASSLTLVRPQHF	TGTGCCAGCAGCTTGACTCTAGTGAGGCCCCAGCATTTT
NA	TRBD1	TRBV14	TRBJ1-1	CASTPDRGFNPEAFF	TGTGCCAGCACTCCGGACAGGGGATTTAATCCTGAAGCTTTCTTT
NA	NA	TRBV5-1	TRBJ1-2	CASSLAPGGGYGYTF	TGCGCCAGCAGCTTGGCCCCGGGGGGAGGGTATGGCTACACCTTC
few	NA	TRBV5-1	TRBJ2-3	CASSLSNRATDTQYF	TGCGCCAGCAGCTTGAGTAACAGGGCGACAGATACGCAGTATTTT
NA	TRBD1	TRBV2	TRBJ2-2	CASSNGQGAGRELFF	TGTGCCAGCAGCAACGGACAGGGGGCGGGGAGGGAGCTGTTTTTT
NA	NA	TRBV5-1	TRBJ2-3	CASRVNRDTDTQYF	TGCGCCAGCAGGGTAAACAGGGACACAGATACGCAGTATTTT
NA	NA	TRBV27	TRBJ1-1	CASSPGRTTEAFF	TGTGCCAGCAGTCCCGGAAGGACCACTGAAGCTTTCTTT
NA	NA	TRBV5-8	TRBJ2-2	CASSLVPMNTGELFF	TGTGCCAGCAGCTTGGTGCCCATGAACACCGGGGAGCTGTTTTTT
NA	TRBD2	TRBV7-9	TRBJ2-7	CASSSRLAGGYEQYF	TGTGCCAGCAGCTCCCGACTAGCGGGGGGTTACGAGCAGTACTTC
once	NA	TRBV19	TRBJ1-1	CASSPGHRNTEAFF	TGTGCCAGTAGTCCGGGACACCGAAACACTGAAGCTTTCTTT
NA	NA	TRBV5-1	TRBJ2-5	CASSLDQMQETQYF	TGCGCCAGCAGCTTGGATCAGATGCAAGAGACCCAGTACTTC
NA	TRBD2	TRBV28	TRBJ2-7	CASSSSGTTYEQYF	TGTGCCAGCAGTTCCTCAGGGACTACCTACGAGCAGTACTTC
NA	TRBD1	TRBV19	TRBJ2-2	CASKDRGPAGELFF	TGTGCCAGTAAGGACAGGGGGCCGGCCGGGGAGCTGTTTTTT
NA	TRBD1	TRBV2	TRBJ1-6	CASRASTGGASPLHF	TGTGCCAGCAGGGCCTCCACAGGGGGCGCTTCACCCCTCCACTTT
few	NA	TRBV10-3	TRBJ2-7	CAISRDRFYEQYF	TGTGCCATCTCCCGGGACCGTTTTTACGAGCAGTACTTC
NA	NA	TRBV3-1/TRBV3-2	TRBJ1-3	CASSQGPGNTIYF	TGTGCCAGCAGCCAAGGTCCTGGAAACACCATATATTTT
NA	NA	TRBV7-2	TRBJ1-5	CASSLDFQGYQPQHF	TGTGCCAGCAGCTTAGATTTCCAGGGTTATCAGCCCCAGCATTTT
few	TRBD1	TRBV12-3/TRBV12-4	TRBJ1-2	CASTTGTGGGYTF	TGTGCCAGCACTACCGGGACAGGGGGTGGCTACACCTTC
NA	NA	TRBV25-1	TRBJ2-7	CASSGGYEQYF	TGTGCCAGCAGTGGAGGGTACGAGCAGTACTTC
NA	NA	TRBV6-4	TRBJ2-7	CASRDYHEQYF	TGTGCCAGCAGGGACTATCACGAGCAGTACTTC
NA	NA	TRBV6-5	TRBJ1-1	CASRDQGQGRTEAFF	TGTGCCAGCAGGGATCAGGGGCAGGGGCGCACTGAAGCTTTCTTT
NA	NA	TRBV28	TRBJ1-6	CASSSGSSGLRNSPLHF	TGTGCCAGCAGTTCTGGGTCATCGGGATTGAGGAATTCACCCCTCCACTTT
NA	TRBD1	TRBV5-6	TRBJ1-1	CASSLAGRGRSEAFF	TGTGCCAGCAGCTTGGCCGGCAGGGGGCGTTCAGAAGCTTTCTTT
NA	TRBD1	TRBV28	TRBJ1-2	CASRLARTGDTKHYGYTF	TGTGCCAGCAGGCTCGCCCGGACAGGGGACACTAAGCACTATGGCTACACCTTC
NA	NA	TRBV29-1	TRBJ1-1	CSVRDLPGAFF	TGCAGCGTACGGGACCTCCCCGGGGCTTTCTTT
NA	NA	TRBV19	TRBJ1-5	CASSSRRNQPQHF	TGTGCCAGTAGTTCGAGGCGGAATCAGCCCCAGCATTTT
once	TRBD1	TRBV19	TRBJ2-7	CASSTGQGYEQYF	TGTGCCAGTAGTACGGGACAGGGCTACGAGCAGTACTTC
NA	TRBD1	TRBV24-1	TRBJ2-7	CATSDPGTGVYEQYF	TGTGCCACCAGTGACCCCGGGACAGGGGTTTACGAGCAGTACTTC
NA	NA	TRBV6-5	TRBJ1-5	CASSLLPAFNQPQHF	TGTGCCAGCAGTCTATTGCCAGCCTTCAATCAGCCCCAGCATTTT
NA	NA	TRBV7-6	TRBJ1-2	CASSQEARGAIYGYTF	TGTGCCAGCAGCCAGGAGGCCAGGGGCGCGATCTATGGCTACACCTTC
NA	NA	TRBV4-1	TRBJ1-4	CASSPSRVGTNEKLFF	TGCGCCAGCAGCCCCAGCAGGGTGGGAACTAATGAAAAACTGTTTTTT